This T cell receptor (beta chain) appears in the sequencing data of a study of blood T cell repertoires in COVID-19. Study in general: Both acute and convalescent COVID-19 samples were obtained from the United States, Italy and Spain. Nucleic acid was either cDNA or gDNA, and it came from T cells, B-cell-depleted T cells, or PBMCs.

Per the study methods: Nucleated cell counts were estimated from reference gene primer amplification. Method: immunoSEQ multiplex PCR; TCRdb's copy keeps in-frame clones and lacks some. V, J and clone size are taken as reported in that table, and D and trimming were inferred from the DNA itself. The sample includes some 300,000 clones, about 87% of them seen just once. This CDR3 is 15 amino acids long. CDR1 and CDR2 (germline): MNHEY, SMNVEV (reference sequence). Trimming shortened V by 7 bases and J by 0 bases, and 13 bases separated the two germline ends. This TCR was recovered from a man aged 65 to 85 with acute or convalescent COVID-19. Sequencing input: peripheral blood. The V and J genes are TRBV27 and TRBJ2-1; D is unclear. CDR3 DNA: TGTGCCAGCACCTTAACTAAGAGCTCCTACAATGAGCAGTTCTTC. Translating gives CASTLTKSSYNEQFF.